This TCR beta chain was identified in a study of molecular identifiers for immune sequencing clone quantification. General study points: Sizes of highly expanded clones could be underestimated through identical TCRs sharing a barcode. In CMV-specific effectors, clones above 20 copies held over 98% of molecules; naive, under 1%. Detectable among about a million naive cells, according to reports, was Jurkat TCR RNA spiked in from one cell.

The CDR3 is 17 amino acids. Germline V gives CDR1 MGHRA, CDR2 YSYEKL. The V and J ends lost 0 bases and 2 bases respectively, with 16 bases between them. Comment on this clonotype: Its antigen remains unknown.

As previously described, bulk TCR libraries were made using listed TCR primers. TCRdb called the PCR reads again in MiXCR, with one record for every CDR3 protein. The data contain roughly 320,000 distinct CDR3 sequences, about 22% of them singletons. The TCR originated in a human donor in good health. Some libraries in this study had Jurkat cell RNA spiked in. This chain links TRBV4-1 with TRBJ1-1; the D gene is possibly TRBD1 (5 bases). Sequenced input: naive CD8+ T cells from blood, with Jurkat cell RNA spiked in. Noted subset: FACS-sorted CD8+CD4-CCR7+CD45RA+ naive T cells. Here the CDR3 reads CASSQDGAGWGNTEAFF. The CDR3, as DNA: TGCGCCAGCAGCCAAGATGGGGCAGGGTGGGGAAACACTGAAGCTTTCTTT.